This T cell receptor (beta chain) originates from a study of blood T cells in healthy people across ages. Study-level background: The template switching approach captured approximately one barcoded beta molecule for every two T cells. Study-level points and caveats: The recorded TCR beta diversity per million T cells decreased in a roughly linear manner with age.

On this clonotype itself: Its target is not known.

Using a J-beta primer mix together with a sample-barcoded 5' primer, a second PCR was run for roughly 6 to 11 cycles. One entry per CDR3 protein, called by TCRdb with MiXCR from the 5' RACE reads. Altogether hundreds of thousands of distinct CDR3 sequences are present, more than 45% being singletons, with the ten largest covering roughly 13%. Sequenced: blood. This clonotype originated in a woman at least 80 years old in good health.

The CDR3 nucleotides read TGCGCCAGCAGATCCGGACTAGCGGTAGATACGCAGTATTTT. It yields the protein CASRSGLAVDTQYF. The chain employs TRBV4-3 and TRBJ2-3, with 10 bases lining up with TRBD2. V was clipped by 6 bases and J by 5 bases; unmatched bases: 5. The CDR3 runs 14 residues. Germline V CDR1 and CDR2: LGHNA, YSLEER.